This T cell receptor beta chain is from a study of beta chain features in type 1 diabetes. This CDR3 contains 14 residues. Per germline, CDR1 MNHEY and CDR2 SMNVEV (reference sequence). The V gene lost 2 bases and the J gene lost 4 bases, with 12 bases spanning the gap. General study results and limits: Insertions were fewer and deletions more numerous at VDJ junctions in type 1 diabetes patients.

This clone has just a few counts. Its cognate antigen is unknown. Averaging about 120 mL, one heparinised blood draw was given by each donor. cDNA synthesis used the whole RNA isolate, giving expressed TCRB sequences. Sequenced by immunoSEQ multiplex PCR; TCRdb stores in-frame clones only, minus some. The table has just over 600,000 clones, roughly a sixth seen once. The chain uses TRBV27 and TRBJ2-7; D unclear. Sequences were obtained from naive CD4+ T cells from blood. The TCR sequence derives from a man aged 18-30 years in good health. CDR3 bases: TGTGCCAGCAGTTTACCCGGGCCTGGGTACGAGCAGTACTTC. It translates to CASSLPGPGYEQYF.